One and the same sample provided the 15 T cell receptor beta chains below, sequenced in a study of T cell clonality in common variable immunodeficiency. Clones were sequenced by immunoSEQ multiplex PCR, and TCRdb holds only the in-frame ones, with some missing. This sample carries some 40,000 clones, none of them present only once. Sequenced input: peripheral blood mononuclear cells. These receptors all come from a person between 18 and 70 years old in good health.

This clone was counted at least ten times. The DNA ends 3 residues before the CDR3 does, and the rest of the CDR3 is filled in from the germline J gene. V gene TRBV7-6 combines with J gene TRBJ2-7, with 7 bases aligning to TRBD1. Germline V gene sequence: CDR1 SGHVS, CDR2 FNYEAQ. This CDR3 contains 14 residues. With 5 bases clipped from V and 3 bases from J, the junction kept 7 bases outside the gene matches. The DNA read from the CDR3 is TGTGCCAGCAGCCCCACAGGGGCGGTCTACGAG. Protein: CASSPTGAVYE. In full, the CDR3 is CASSPTGAVYEQYF.

This clone was seen repeatedly, ten times or more. The read terminates 3 residues ahead of where the CDR3 ends, so the germline J gene completes it. The rearrangement uses TRBV5-1 and TRBJ1-6; 11 nucleotides match TRBD1. In germline, CDR1 is SGHRS, CDR2 YFSETQ. The V gene end was trimmed by 5 bases and the J gene end by 4 bases; junction bases not matched to a gene: 8. The CDR3 is 17 amino acids. The CDR3 DNA, read in part, is TGCGCCAGCAGTCCTAGGACAGGGGGCGTTTATAATTCACCC. Its translation is CASSPRTGGVYNSP. The whole CDR3 sequence reads CASSPRTGGVYNSPLHF.

This clone was counted at least ten times. Sequence at one end of the junction differs from germline and may be a read error. The CDR3 extends 3 residues past the end of the read, so its final part is completed from the germline J gene. The gene calls are TRBV4-1 and TRBJ2-2; no reliable D call. The CDR3 is made up of 15 amino acids. CDR1 and CDR2 from the germline V gene are MGHRA and YSYEKL. The DNA read from the CDR3 is TGCACCAGCAGCCTCCCCAAACTCTGCTGCGGGGAG. This codes for CTSSLPKLCCGE. The whole CDR3 protein reads CTSSLPKLCCGELFF.

As concerns this clone: The sequenced fragment ends 3 residues before the CDR3 boundary, so the rest is inferred from the germline J gene. This CDR3 is also generated by other DNA sequences in the sample. V is TRBV19 and J is TRBJ2-2; a weak D match, TRBD2 (5 bases). The V gene lost 2 bases and the J gene lost 0 bases, with 7 bases spanning the gap. Germline-derived CDR1 and CDR2 are LNHDA and SQIVND (reference sequence). The CDR3 totals 15 residues. The sequenced part of the CDR3 DNA is TGTGCCAGTAGTATATCAGCGGCGAACACCGGGGAG. The encoded protein is CASSISAANTGE. The whole CDR3 sequence reads CASSISAANTGELFF.

This clone occurred a few times. The CDR3 extends 3 residues past the end of the read, so its final part is completed from the germline J gene. The chain combines TRBV7-8 with TRBJ2-1; TRBD1 matches at 11 bases. Per the germline V gene, CDR1 is SGHVS and CDR2 is FQNEAQ. After removal of 5 bases from V and 3 bases from J, the junction contained 3 bases not matched to a gene. This CDR3 is 15 amino acids long. CDR3 bases read: TGTGCCAGCAGCCCGGGACAGGGGGACTACAATGAG. This translates into CASSPGQGDYNE. In full, the CDR3 reads CASSPGQGDYNEQFF.

There are a few counts of this clone. The read ends 3 residues before the CDR3 terminus; that terminus is restored from the germline J gene. V and J are TRBV11-2 and TRBJ1-1; D is perhaps TRBD1 (5 bases). V gave up 5 bases and J gave up 1 base, with 11 bases separating them. The CDR3 runs 14 residues. Germline lookup yields CDR1 SGHAT and CDR2 FQNNGV. The CDR3: CASSPLQGNTEAFF. CDR3 DNA (partial): TGTGCCAGCAGCCCTCTCCAGGGGAACACTGAA.

This clone was observed many times. The sequenced fragment ends 3 residues before the CDR3 boundary, so the rest is inferred from the germline J gene. Other DNA sequences in the sample encode the same CDR3. V gene TRBV6-2 or TRBV6-3 combines with J gene TRBJ1-3; D is ambiguous. The germline V and J ends were trimmed by 3 bases and 0 bases, with 12 bases remaining between them. The CDR3 totals 16 residues. Germline V gene lookup returns CDR1 MNHEY and CDR2 SVGEGT. CDR3 DNA, as far as it was read: TGTGCCAGCAGTTATACAACAGCCTTCTCTGGAAACACC. Amino acid sequence: CASSYTTAFSGNT. The entire CDR3 reads CASSYTTAFSGNTIYF.

As to this clone: From the germline J gene comes the end of the CDR3, since the read stops 3 residues before it. The rearrangement uses TRBV7-6 and TRBJ1-1; perhaps TRBD1 as D (6 bases). The CDR3 length is 16 residues. The germline V gene has CDR1 SGHVS and CDR2 FNYEAQ. CDR3 bases read: TGTGCCAGCAGCAATCTAGCGGGAGAACGGACAGATACG. Translation gives CASSNLAGERTDT. The complete CDR3 sequence is CASSNLAGERTDTAFF.

This clone was seen many times. The CDR3 extends 3 residues past the end of the read, so its final part is completed from the germline J gene. The chain combines TRBV5-1 with TRBJ2-2; maybe TRBD1 (6 bases). Germline lookup yields CDR1 SGHRS and CDR2 YFSETQ. This CDR3 is 14 amino acids long. CDR3 region: CASSWTATNEKLFF. Incomplete CDR3 DNA: TGCGCCAGCAGCTGGACAGCAACTAATGAAAAG.

This clone has a handful of counts. The CDR3 goes on 3 residues after the read ends, and that part is filled in from the germline J gene. This sequence joins TRBV30 and TRBJ1-2, with 11 bases fitting TRBD1. Germline lookup yields CDR1 GTSNPN and CDR2 SVGIG (reference sequence). This CDR3 has 15 amino acids. The chain's CDR3 is CAWSRGMGQGEGYTF. The sequenced CDR3 bases are TGTGCCTGGAGTCGAGGGATGGGACAGGGGGAGGGC.

This clone showed up just a few times. The read falls 3 residues short of the CDR3 end, and the missing part is taken from the germline J gene. The gene calls are TRBV19 and TRBJ2-2, with a possible D match to TRBD1 (6 bases). CDR1 is LNHDA, CDR2 SQIVND, per germline (reference sequence). This CDR3 is built from 14 residues. Incomplete CDR3 DNA: TGTGCCAGTAACAGGGCCCTATCTAATGAAAAG. Protein sequence: CASNRALSNEK. The full CDR3 is CASNRALSNEKLFF. Together with reference TRBV19 and TRBJ2-2, the CDR3 gives the full variable domain: DGGITQSPKYLFRKEGQNVTLSCEQNLNHDAMYWYRQDPGQGLRLIYYSQIVNDFQKGDIAEGYSVSREKKESFPLTVTSAQKNPTAFYLCASNRALSNEKLFFGEGSRLTVL.

This clone was counted at least ten times. Coverage ceases 3 residues before the CDR3 finishes, and the germline J gene fills in the end. The chain has TRBV7-8 and TRBJ1-5, with 8 positions matching TRBD1. Germline CDR1 reads SGHVS; CDR2 reads FQNEAQ. CDR3 length: 16 residues. The V gene end was trimmed by 5 bases and the J gene end by 3 bases; junction bases not matched to a gene: 9. The part of the CDR3 DNA that was read is TGTGCCAGCAGCACCCGGACAGGGAGAAACAATCAGCCC. Its translation is CASSTRTGRNNQP. The entire CDR3 protein reads CASSTRTGRNNQPQHF.

This clone was counted many times. The read gets to within 3 residues of the CDR3 end, and the germline J gene fills in the rest. The gene calls are TRBV5-4 and TRBJ2-7; D perhaps matches TRBD2 (6 bases). In germline, CDR1 is SGHNT, CDR2 YYREEE (reference sequence). CDR3 length: 15 residues. V was cut by 4 bases and J by 1 base, with 15 bases left in between. CDR3 bases read: TGTGCCAGCAGCCTCCTGGGCGGGACTTCCTACGAG. Protein product: CASSLLGGTSYE. The whole CDR3 sequence reads CASSLLGGTSYEQYF.

Only a few counts were recorded for this clone. The read terminates 3 residues before the CDR3 end, so the remaining end is supplied by the germline J gene. The chain combines TRBV19 with TRBJ2-3; D unclear. Germline V gene lookup returns CDR1 LNHDA and CDR2 SQIVND (reference sequence). V lost 4 bases and J 3 bases, leaving 14 bases between the germline ends. The CDR3 is 15 amino acids. This CDR3 reads CASSTEAIGTDTQYF. CDR3 bases read: TGTGCCAGTAGTACAGAAGCGATCGGGACAGATACG. Together with reference TRBV19 and TRBJ2-3, the CDR3 gives the full variable domain: DGGITQSPKYLFRKEGQNVTLSCEQNLNHDAMYWYRQDPGQGLRLIYYSQIVNDFQKGDIAEGYSVSREKKESFPLTVTSAQKNPTAFYLCASSTEAIGTDTQYFGPGTRLTVL.

Regarding this clone: Sequencing ends 3 residues short of the CDR3 end; the germline J gene provides the rest. The V and J genes are TRBV11-2 and TRBJ1-3, with D possibly TRBD1 on 6 matching bases. Trimming removed 1 base at V and 6 bases at J, with 10 bases between. CDR1 and CDR2 from the germline V gene are SGHAT and FQNNGV. The CDR3 covers 14 residues. CDR3 DNA, as far as it was read: TGTGCCAGCAGCTTAGTACAGGGCGTAAACACC. Translation: CASSLVQGVNT. The full CDR3 protein is CASSLVQGVNTIYF.